This TCR beta chain was documented in a study of blood T cell repertoires in COVID-19. Per the original data handling: Quantification of nucleated cells was approximated via reference gene primer amplification. Some clones are missing from TCRdb's copy, which holds only in-frame ones; the method was immunoSEQ multiplex PCR. That table furnishes V, J and clone size, whereas the DNA furnished D and trimming. Here the sample spans 130,000 to 150,000 clones, roughly 84% being singletons. Individuals aged 18 to 89 years were recruited from 24 US areas. Assignment of participants to cohorts was predicated upon participant-reported clinical history. The CDR3 consists of 17 residues. Germline CDR1 LNHDA, CDR2 SQIVND (reference sequence). Germline trimming cut 3 bases from V and 5 bases from J; bases unmatched to any gene: 11.

Sequencing was carried out using PBMCs or T cells enriched from blood (not recorded which). This TCR came from a woman aged 45-65 years who had been exposed to COVID-19. The chain has TRBV19 and TRBJ1-5, with 9 bases identical to TRBD1. This chain's CDR3 is CASSIAGTGSRYQPQHF. The CDR3 DNA reads TGTGCCAGTAGTATCGCCGGGACAGGGAGCCGTTATCAGCCCCAGCATTTT.